The 7 T cell receptor beta chains below were found in one sample sequenced in a study of T cell repertoires in cytomegalovirus infection. TCRdb independently ran MiXCR on the reads; one entry per CDR3 protein. The data hold roughly 190,000 distinct CDR3 sequences, with 8.5% to 10% observed a single time. Specimen: PBMCs. Every receptor here comes from a human donor in good health (CMV status not recorded). Some clones in this sample may be carry-over from other donors' samples.

This clonotype was counted only a few times. V is TRBV20-1 and J is TRBJ2-7; TRBD1 aligns across 10 bases. The germline gives CDR1 DFQATT, CDR2 SNEGSKA (reference sequence). J was trimmed by 3 bases and V by 4 bases; bases with no gene match: 6. The CDR3 sequence is 14 residues long. CDR3 amino acids: CSAKRTGGLYEQYF. CDR3 coding DNA: TGCAGTGCTAAACGGACAGGGGGACTCTACGAGCAGTACTTC.

The rearrangement links TRBV14 to TRBJ1-2, with D hard to call. This CDR3 comprises 15 residues. V was shortened by 0 bases and J by 3 bases, with 11 bases between the two germline ends. Germline V gene sequence: CDR1 SGHDN, CDR2 FVKESK. The CDR3 region is CASSQDLGSHYGYTF. The CDR3 DNA reads as TGTGCCAGCAGCCAAGATCTGGGGTCCCACTATGGCTACACCTTC.

The V and J genes are TRBV20-1 and TRBJ2-1; 11 nucleotides agree with TRBD2. Germline values: CDR1 DFQATT, CDR2 SNEGSKA (reference sequence). This CDR3 is built from 17 residues. Unmatched junction bases numbered 10, after V lost 1 base and J lost 5 bases. This CDR3 is CSARVSLAGAIHNEQFF. CDR3 bases: TGCAGTGCTAGAGTATCACTAGCGGGAGCTATACACAATGAGCAGTTCTTC.

J is TRBJ1-3 and V is TRBV29-1, with TRBD1 matching 8 bases. CDR1 and CDR2 from the germline V gene are SQVTM and ANQGSEA. V was clipped by 6 bases and J by 4 bases; unmatched bases: 5. The CDR3 sequence is 13 residues long. CDR3 DNA: TGCAGCGTAAGGACAGGGATGGGAAACACCATATATTTT. Its translation: CSVRTGMGNTIYF. Drawing the rest from reference TRBV29-1 and TRBJ1-3, the complete variable domain is SAVISQKPSRDICQRGTSLTIQCQVDSQVTMMFWYRQQPGQSLTLIATANQGSEATYESGFVIDKFPISRPNLTFSTLTVSNMSPEDSSIYLCSVRTGMGNTIYFGEGSWLTVV.

This clonotype was seen many times. This chain links TRBV12-3 or TRBV12-4 with TRBJ1-1; no firm D call. V lost 6 bases to trimming and J lost 1 base, with 9 bases between them. This CDR3 is 13 amino acids long. CDR3 sequence reads: CASSSPGNTEAFF. The CDR3 region has the DNA TGTGCCAGCAGCTCCCCAGGGAACACTGAAGCTTTCTTT.

In its sample, this clonotype was seen many times. This chain's CDR3 is CSARQGFNTEAFF. Here the CDR3 DNA reads TGCAGTGCTAGACAGGGATTTAACACTGAAGCTTTCTTT. The chain recombines TRBV20-1 with TRBJ1-1; D may be TRBD1 (5 bases). V was shortened by 2 bases and J by 2 bases, with 9 bases between the two germline ends. Germline assignment: CDR1 DFQATT and CDR2 SNEGSKA (reference sequence). The CDR3 length is 13 residues.

The rearrangement joins TRBV3-1 to TRBJ1-6; 10 positions agree with TRBD1. The CDR3 consists of 16 residues. Germline CDR1 reads LGHDT; CDR2 reads YNNKEL (reference sequence). The trim removed 1 base at V and 7 bases at J, leaving 4 bases unmatched. CDR3 sequence: CASSQGQGAKNSPLHF. CDR3 nucleotides: TGTGCCAGCAGCCAAGGACAGGGGGCGAAAAATTCACCCCTCCACTTT. The whole variable domain, remainder taken from reference TRBV3-1 and TRBJ1-6, is DTAVSQTPKYLVTQMGNDKSIKCEQNLGHDTMYWYKQDSKKFLKIMFSYNNKELIINETVPNRFSPKSPDKAHLNLHINSLELGDSAVYFCASSQGQGAKNSPLHFGNGTRLTVT.